This TCR beta chain was identified during a study of PD-1 blockade in classical Hodgkin lymphoma (dated by TCRdb to the early 2020s). Study-level background: Nivolumab dosing was 3 mg/kg intravenously every 2 weeks, continuing until either disease progression or unacceptable toxicity. The study used TCR beta sequencing and CyTOF to define a peripheral blood immune signature of response to PD-1 blockade in classical Hodgkin lymphoma.

About this clone: What this receptor recognizes is not known. No base quality information exists; no much larger clone differs at one position.

Here is what the overall study found, with its caveats: The study covered only a single clinical trial cohort, and the causes of the repertoire differences, possibly disease activity or prior therapy, were still not defined. Baseline TCR diversity was reported as lower in newly diagnosed patients than in healthy donors, and lower still in relapsed/refractory patients. Baseline diversity similar to that of newly diagnosed patients was observed in trial patients achieving complete response, whereas significantly lower diversity was observed in partial responders and progressors. Lower diversity was seen in patients whose nivolumab began less than 1 year after ASCT, and these patients were left out of later analyses so that immune reconstitution would not confound the results. CD4+ but not CD8+ TCR diversity rose significantly by C4D1 (p=0.0027 vs p=0.16), most apparent in complete responders (p=0.02).

Genomic DNA was extracted with the Qiagen DNeasy kit from unsorted PBMCs and from negatively selected CD4+ and CD8+ fractions. Using primers that anneal to V and J segments, immunoSEQ multiplex PCR amplified the TCR beta CDR3 regions. A synthetic immune receptor repertoire was used to minimize amplification bias, and any remaining bias was removed computationally after sequencing. As for the original processing: Custom Python scripts were used to quantify repertoire diversity as the Shannon entropy index. The unsorted, CD4+ and CD8+ repertoires were each analyzed separately, with the exception of combined analyses, where CD4+ and CD8+ sequences were merged in silico. Clonal expansion was defined as at least a 2-fold frequency increase after treatment relative to C1D1, with a pseudocount of 0.5 for undetected baseline clones. Clones with 0 or 1 copy at C1D1 were classified as singleton clones, and clones with 2 or more copies were classified as non-singleton clones. Clones expanded in unsorted samples were labelled as CD4+, CD8+ or unknown by matching protein sequences in sorted samples from the same patient. Wilcoxon tests on paired samples were used to test diversity changes from C1D1 to C4D1. This is the immuneACCESS table as TCRdb keeps it, with only in-frame sequences that have V and J called. A part of the clones is gone; compared with another copy, unresolved V genes explain less than half, and the rest is unexplained. The V and J calls and the clone size are those of that table, but D and trimming were determined from the DNA. The sample data list some 19,000 clones, and 77% of these were observed just once. Of the sample, roughly 40% is held by the ten largest clones.

V is cut by 2 bases and J by 0 bases, and the space between the germline ends is 15 bases. CDR1 and CDR2 were assigned from the germline V gene as SGHTA and FQGNSA. Taken from cysteine to phenylalanine, the CDR3 has 17 residues. Only the CDR3 portion is preserved as DNA: 51 bases, with reading frame beginning at the first base. Taken with the paper, the label for time point translates to: cycle 2 day 1 (C2D1) of nivolumab. Every trial patient had relapsed following autologous stem cell transplantation, and prior brentuximab vedotin exposure was what differed among cohorts A, B and C. The trial cohort comprised about 60 patients with relapsed/refractory classical Hodgkin lymphoma whose best overall responses were complete response, partial response or progressive disease. Single-agent nivolumab was administered to trial patients in the multi-cohort phase II CheckMate 205 trial. An independent review committee assessed best overall response by applying the 2007 International Working Group response criteria. Trial PBMCs were collected just before the start of nivolumab (C1D1) and during therapy at cycle 2 day 1 and cycle 4 day 1. Peripheral blood was collected in 8 mL Vacutainer Cell Preparation Tubes, from which PBMCs were isolated by centrifugation and then cryopreserved.

This clonotype was obtained from a human donor with classical Hodgkin lymphoma. The chain is encoded by TRBV7-2 joined to TRBJ2-3; TRBD1 could be the D gene, as 5 bases match. The sequences come from peripheral blood mononuclear cells (PBMCs), collected before the second cycle of nivolumab. The CDR3 protein is CASSLMTVITSTDTQYF. The DNA sequence is as follows: TGTGCCAGCAGCTTAATGACAGTCATAACTAGCACAGATACGCAGTATTTT.